This TCR beta chain is from a study of OX40 agonist ivuxolimab in advanced cancers. Study-wide results and limits: In CD8+ T cells, expanded clones were on average more numerous than in CD4+.

Libraries were prepared by immunoSEQ multiplex PCR; TCRdb keeps only in-frame clonotypes and omits some of them. The sample consists of roughly 69,000 clones, about nine tenths of them appearing once. This CDR3 is built from 14 residues. The ends lost 11 bases at V and 2 bases at J; junction bases unmatched: 11. The germline V gene encodes CDR1 SNHLY and CDR2 FYNNEI. About this clone: The antigen is not known.

This clonotype was obtained from an adult with an advanced solid tumor such as melanoma, head and neck, liver or kidney cancer. The source material was CD4+ or CD8+ T cells sorted from blood, sampled in a trial of the OX40 agonist ivuxolimab. This chain uses TRBV2 with TRBJ2-7; TRBD2 matches 8 bases. The CDR3 is CAYPGTSPPYEQYF. In DNA, the CDR3 is TGTGCCTACCCCGGGACTAGTCCCCCCTACGAGCAGTACTTC. Supplemented by reference TRBV2 and TRBJ2-7, the full variable domain reads EPEVTQTPSHQVTQMGQEVILRCVPISNHLYFYWYRQILGQKVEFLVSFYNNEISEKSEIFDDQFSVERPDGSNFTLKIRSTKLEDSAMYFCAYPGTSPPYEQYFGPGTRLTVT.